The 13 T cell receptor beta chains reported below all come from one sample, sequenced in a study of T cells in tumors and immune-related adverse events. Clones were sequenced by immunoSEQ multiplex PCR, and TCRdb holds only the in-frame ones, with some missing. The sample includes about 4,900 clones, 65% seen only once; the top ten take about 6%. The input for sequencing was gut tissue, taken from a patient treated with anti-PD-1 therapy. These receptors came from a female donor with metastatic renal cell carcinoma.

The chain is built from TRBV5-1 and TRBJ2-5, with 9 nucleotides matching TRBD2. Germline-derived CDR1 and CDR2 are SGHRS and YFSETQ. This CDR3 region has 15 residues. V lost 1 base, J lost 4 bases, and 5 bases stayed unmatched. In DNA, the CDR3 is TGCGCCAGCAGCTTGAGTGTTAGCGGGGGAGAGACCCAGTACTTC. Its translation is CASSLSVSGGETQYF. Looking up the rest from reference TRBV5-1 and TRBJ2-5 gives the full variable domain: KAGVTQTPRYLIKTRGQQVTLSCSPISGHRSVSWYQQTPGQGLQFLFEYFSETQRNKGNFPGRFSGRQFSNSRSEMNVSTLELGDSALYLCASSLSVSGGETQYFGPGTRLLVL.

In DNA, the CDR3 is TGTGCCAGCAGCTCTGGACAGGGGGCCGGCTACACCTTC. Translation gives CASSSGQGAGYTF. The chain employs TRBV11-1 and TRBJ1-2; 11 bases line up with TRBD1. The CDR3 covers 13 residues. Looked up from germline, CDR1 is SGHAT and CDR2 is FQDESV (reference sequence). The V gene end was trimmed by 4 bases and the J gene end by 8 bases; junction bases not matched to a gene: 3.

This clone was picked up a small number of times. This sample includes further DNA sequences coding for the same CDR3. The gene calls are TRBV6-1 and TRBJ1-3; no clear D. Between the trimmed V and J ends, which lost 5 bases and 0 bases, there was a span of 11 bases. Germline values: CDR1 MNHNS, CDR2 SASEGT. CDR3 length equals 15 residues. In DNA, the CDR3 is TGTGCCAGCAGTTCGGCGGCCTCCTCTGGAAACACCATATATTTT. It yields the protein CASSSAASSGNTIYF.

In this sample, this clone turned up a few times. The rearrangement joins TRBV19 to TRBJ2-4; D is ambiguous. Trimming removed 3 bases from V and 6 bases from J, with 6 bases in between. CDR3 length: 12 residues. In germline, CDR1 is LNHDA, CDR2 SQIVND (reference sequence). CDR3 nucleotide sequence: TGTGCCAGTAGTATGTACAGAAACATTCAGTACTTC. Amino acids: CASSMYRNIQYF.

This clone is large (0.1 to 1%). The chain links TRBV15 to TRBJ1-5; D is possibly TRBD1 (5 bases). The length of the CDR3 is 15 residues. V shed 6 bases and J shed 0 bases, with 12 bases lying between them. Germline CDR1 LNHNV, CDR2 YYDKDF (reference sequence). CDR3 amino acids: CATSRQPYSNQPQHF. CDR3 DNA sequence: TGTGCCACCAGTAGACAGCCGTATAGCAATCAGCCCCAGCATTTT.

Only a few counts were recorded for this clone. Other DNA sequences in the sample encode the same CDR3. The chain links TRBV27 to TRBJ1-1; the D gene is possibly TRBD1 (5 bases). The CDR3 consists of 13 residues. Per the germline V gene, CDR1 is MNHEY and CDR2 is SMNVEV (reference sequence). V was cut by 4 bases and J by 1 base, with 7 bases left in between. As DNA, the CDR3 is TGTGCCAGCAGTTACAGGAGGAACACTGAAGCTTTCTTT. Translating it yields CASSYRRNTEAFF.

Points on this clone: This same CDR3 is encoded by further DNA sequences in the sample. The chain employs TRBV19 and TRBJ1-5; D is uncertain. Trimming took 3 bases from V and 2 from J, leaving 5 bases between them. Germline CDR1 reads LNHDA; CDR2 reads SQIVND (reference sequence). This CDR3 comprises 13 residues. The CDR3 spells CASSILGNQPQHF. As DNA, the CDR3 is TGTGCCAGTAGTATCCTTGGCAATCAGCCCCAGCATTTT.

The rearrangement uses TRBV11-2 and TRBJ1-4; TRBD1 matches at 7 bases. The CDR3 contains 12 residues. Trimming took 5 bases from V and 10 from J; bases not matched to a gene: 4. Germline values: CDR1 SGHAT, CDR2 FQNNGV. In DNA form, the CDR3 reads TGTGCCAGCAGCCCAGGGGGTGGAAAACTGTTTTTT. The encoded protein is CASSPGGGKLFF.

The chain couples TRBV6-5 to TRBJ2-7; D not resolved. CDR3 length: 11 residues. Germline CDR1 MNHEY, CDR2 SVGAGI. Trimming removed 4 bases from V and 6 bases from J, with 7 bases in between. The CDR3 region has the DNA TGTGCCAGCAGTTCAGTGGGCGAGCAGTACTTC. Its protein product is CASSSVGEQYF.

The chain is built from TRBV7-2 and TRBJ1-1; the D gene is possibly TRBD1 (6 bases). CDR1 is SGHTA and CDR2 is FQGNSA in the germline V gene. The CDR3 totals 15 residues. V shed 5 bases and J shed 0 bases, with 13 bases lying between them. The CDR3 loop is CASSRTVLMNTEAFF. The CDR3 DNA is TGTGCCAGCAGCCGGACAGTCCTAATGAACACTGAAGCTTTCTTT.

The V and J genes are TRBV2 and TRBJ1-2; 9 nucleotides match TRBD1. CDR3 length: 14 amino acids. With 7 bases clipped from V and 8 bases from J, the junction kept 11 bases outside the gene matches. Germline assignment: CDR1 SNHLY and CDR2 FYNNEI. CDR3: CASNPGQGSGGYTF. The CDR3 DNA follows: TGTGCCAGCAACCCTGGACAGGGGAGCGGGGGCTACACCTTC.

This chain joins TRBV28 and TRBJ2-7; 7 positions agree with TRBD2. The V segment lost 3 bases and the J segment 3 bases; nucleotides outside the gene matches: 5. The CDR3 length is 14 residues. CDR1 is MDHEN and CDR2 is SYDVKM in the germline V gene. CDR3 nucleotide sequence: TGTGCCAGCAGTTTGTGGCGGGAGATCTACGAGCAGTACTTC. As protein: CASSLWREIYEQYF.

With respect to this clone: In the same sample, other DNA sequences code for this CDR3. V and J are TRBV5-6 and TRBJ2-6; D remains unclear. Germline V gene lookup returns CDR1 SGHDT and CDR2 YYEEEE. V lost 2 bases and J 0 bases, leaving 0 bases between the germline ends. The CDR3 length is 13 residues. The CDR3, as DNA: TGTGCCAGCAGCTTCTCTGGGGCCAACGTCCTGACTTTC. The encoded protein is CASSFSGANVLTF.